A single TCR beta chain is shown here with its context. Its antigen is not known. This entry belongs to a study of OX40 agonist ivuxolimab in advanced cancers. At the level of the study: Participants, approximately 80% male, averaged roughly 60 years of age, ranging from about 23 to 80.

Overall study findings and caveats: Both blood CD4+ and CD8+ T cells showed clonal growth by week 6 at 0.1 to 3.0 mg/kg.

TCRdb's copy holds only in-frame clones and misses some; the assay was immunoSEQ multiplex PCR. Counted here are 95,000 to 100,000 clones, 90% occurring once; the ten biggest clones make up about 1.5%. Trimming took off 7 bases at V and 0 bases at J, with 19 bases between the two ends. The CDR3 runs to 16 residues. Germline assignment: CDR1 SGHNT and CDR2 YYREEE (reference sequence). The V gene is TRBV5-4, the J gene TRBJ2-5; no definite D call. The receptor was isolated from an adult with an advanced solid tumor such as melanoma, head and neck, liver or kidney cancer. Sequencing was performed on CD4+ or CD8+ T cells sorted from blood, taken in a trial of the OX40 agonist ivuxolimab. CDR3 coding DNA: TGTGCCAGCCACGCTCCAAATGGGCAGGACCAAGAGACCCAGTACTTC. Encoded protein: CASHAPNGQDQETQYF.